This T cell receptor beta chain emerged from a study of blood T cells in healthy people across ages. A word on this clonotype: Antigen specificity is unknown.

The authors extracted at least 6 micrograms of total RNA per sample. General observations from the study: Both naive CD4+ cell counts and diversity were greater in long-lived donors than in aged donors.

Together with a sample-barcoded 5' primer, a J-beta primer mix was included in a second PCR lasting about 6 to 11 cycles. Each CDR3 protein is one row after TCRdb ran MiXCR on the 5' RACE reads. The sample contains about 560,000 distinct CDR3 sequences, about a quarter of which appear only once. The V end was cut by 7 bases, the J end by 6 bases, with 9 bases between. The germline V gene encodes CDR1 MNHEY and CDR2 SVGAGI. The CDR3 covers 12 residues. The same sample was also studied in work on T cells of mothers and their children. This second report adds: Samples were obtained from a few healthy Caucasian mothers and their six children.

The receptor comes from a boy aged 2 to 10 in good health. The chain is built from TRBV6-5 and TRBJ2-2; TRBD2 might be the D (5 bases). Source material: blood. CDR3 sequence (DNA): TGTGCCAGCACCGAGGGTTCCGGGGAGCTGTTTTTT. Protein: CASTEGSGELFF.